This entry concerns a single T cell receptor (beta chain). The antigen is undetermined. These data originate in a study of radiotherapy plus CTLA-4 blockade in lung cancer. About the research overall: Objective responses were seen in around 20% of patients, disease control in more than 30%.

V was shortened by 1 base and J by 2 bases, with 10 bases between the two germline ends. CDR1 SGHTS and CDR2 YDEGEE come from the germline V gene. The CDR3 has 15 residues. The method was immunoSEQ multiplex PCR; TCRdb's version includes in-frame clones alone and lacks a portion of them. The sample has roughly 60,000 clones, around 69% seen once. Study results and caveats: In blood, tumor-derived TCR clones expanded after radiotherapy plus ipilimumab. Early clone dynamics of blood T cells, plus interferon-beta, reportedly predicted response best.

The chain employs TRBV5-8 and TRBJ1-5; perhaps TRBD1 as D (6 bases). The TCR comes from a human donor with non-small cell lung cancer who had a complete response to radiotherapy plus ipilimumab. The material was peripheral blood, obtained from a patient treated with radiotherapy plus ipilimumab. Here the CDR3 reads CASSLLSGGNQPQHF. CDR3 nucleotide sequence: TGTGCCAGCAGCTTGTTATCAGGGGGCAATCAGCCCCAGCATTTT.